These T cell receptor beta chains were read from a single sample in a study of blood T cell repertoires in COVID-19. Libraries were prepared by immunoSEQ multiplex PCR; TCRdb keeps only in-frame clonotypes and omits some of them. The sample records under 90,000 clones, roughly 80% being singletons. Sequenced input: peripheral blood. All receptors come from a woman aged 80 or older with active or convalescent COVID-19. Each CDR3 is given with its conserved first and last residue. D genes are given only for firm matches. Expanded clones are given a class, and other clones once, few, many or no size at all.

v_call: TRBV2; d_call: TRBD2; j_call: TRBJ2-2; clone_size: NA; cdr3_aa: CASSPLAGGPETGELFF; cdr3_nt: TGTGCCAGCAGTCCTCTAGCGGGAGGGCCAGAGACCGGGGAGCTGTTTTTT
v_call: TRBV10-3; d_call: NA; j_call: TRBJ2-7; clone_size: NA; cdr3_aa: CAISLGGASYEQYF; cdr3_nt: TGTGCCATCAGTTTGGGGGGAGCGTCCTACGAGCAGTACTTC
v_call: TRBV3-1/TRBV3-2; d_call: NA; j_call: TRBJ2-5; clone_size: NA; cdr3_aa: CASSQAKIGTQYF; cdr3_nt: TGTGCCAGCAGCCAAGCGAAGATCGGGACCCAGTACTTC
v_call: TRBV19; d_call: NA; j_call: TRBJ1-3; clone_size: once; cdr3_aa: CASSPGTANSGNTIYF; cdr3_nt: TGTGCCAGTAGCCCGGGAACAGCTAACTCTGGAAACACCATATATTTT
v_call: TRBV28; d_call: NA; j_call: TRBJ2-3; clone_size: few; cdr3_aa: CASRPQGTDTQYF; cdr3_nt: TGTGCCAGCAGGCCACAGGGTACAGATACGCAGTATTTT
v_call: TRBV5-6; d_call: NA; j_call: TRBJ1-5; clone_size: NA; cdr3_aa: CASSLRTASNQPQHF; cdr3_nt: TGTGCCAGCAGCTTACGTACAGCTAGCAATCAGCCCCAGCATTTT
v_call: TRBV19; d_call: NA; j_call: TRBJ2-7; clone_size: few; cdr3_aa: CASSPGLSYEQYF; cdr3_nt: TGTGCCAGTAGTCCGGGACTCTCATACGAGCAGTACTTC
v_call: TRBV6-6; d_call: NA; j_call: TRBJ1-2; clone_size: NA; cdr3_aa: CASSSGVNYGYTF; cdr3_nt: TGTGCCAGCAGTTCAGGGGTAAACTATGGCTACACCTTC
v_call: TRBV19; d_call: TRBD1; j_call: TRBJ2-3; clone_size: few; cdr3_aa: CASSGQGDTQYF; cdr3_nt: TGTGCCAGTAGTGGACAGGGTGATACGCAGTATTTT
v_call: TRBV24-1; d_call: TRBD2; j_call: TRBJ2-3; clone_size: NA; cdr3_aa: CATSARSGSGRVPDTQYF; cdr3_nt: TGTGCCACCAGTGCCCGTAGCGGGAGTGGCCGGGTCCCAGATACGCAGTATTTT
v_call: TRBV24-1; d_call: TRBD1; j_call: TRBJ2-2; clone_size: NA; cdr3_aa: CATSDTAGTGITGELFF; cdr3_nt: TGTGCCACCAGTGATACTGCCGGGACAGGGATCACCGGGGAGCTGTTTTTT
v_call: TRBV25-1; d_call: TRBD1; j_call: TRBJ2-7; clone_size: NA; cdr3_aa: CASRPGQGIYEQYF; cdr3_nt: TGTGCCAGCAGACCGGGACAGGGGATATACGAGCAGTACTTC
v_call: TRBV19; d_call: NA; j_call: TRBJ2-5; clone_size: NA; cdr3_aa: CASSIAGGETQYF; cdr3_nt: TGTGCCAGTAGTATAGCCGGGGGAGAGACCCAGTACTTC
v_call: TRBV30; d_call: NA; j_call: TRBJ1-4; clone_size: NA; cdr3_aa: CAWSVGFGTTNEKLFF; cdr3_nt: TGTGCCTGGAGTGTTGGGTTCGGGACAACTAATGAAAAACTGTTTTTT
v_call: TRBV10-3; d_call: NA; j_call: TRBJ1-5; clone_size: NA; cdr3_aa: CAISPGDQPQHF; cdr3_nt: TGTGCCATCAGTCCGGGGGATCAGCCCCAGCATTTT
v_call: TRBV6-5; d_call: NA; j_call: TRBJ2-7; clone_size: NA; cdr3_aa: CASSYEKRGGYEQYF; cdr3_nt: TGTGCCAGCAGTTACGAGAAAAGGGGTGGCTACGAGCAGTACTTC
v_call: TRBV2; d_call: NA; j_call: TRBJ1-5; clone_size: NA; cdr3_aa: CARSGGPNQPQHF; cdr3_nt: TGTGCCAGATCGGGGGGGCCTAATCAGCCCCAGCATTTT
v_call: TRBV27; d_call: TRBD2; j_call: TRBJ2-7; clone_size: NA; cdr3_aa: CASSLASGSLRPYEQYF; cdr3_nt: TGTGCCAGCAGTTTGGCTAGCGGGAGCCTCCGACCATACGAGCAGTACTTC